The present entry profiles one TCR beta chain with its context. The source of the sample is a study of CD8+CD57+ T cells in acquired aplastic anemia. CD8+CD57+ cell expansion had been shown by flow cytometry in patients chosen for sequencing. TCR beta VDJ and CDR3 profiles were obtained from a genomic DNA template. MiXCR was run by TCRdb on the reads, yielding one entry per CDR3 protein. The data contain 150,000 to 200,000 distinct CDR3 sequences, approximately 52% of them singletons. The sequence was collected from a human donor with aplastic anemia. The sample consisted of sorted CD4+, CD8+, or CD8+CD57+ T cells (not recorded which) from PBMCs.

The CDR3: CSAPWGGAEETQYF. DNA for the CDR3: TGCAGTGCTCCCTGGGGGGGGGCCGAGGAGACCCAGTACTTC. The chain uses TRBV20-1 and TRBJ2-5; maybe TRBD2 (7 bases). The CDR3 runs 14 residues. The ends were cut back, 5 bases at V and 5 bases at J, with 18 bases in the middle. The germline gives CDR1 DFQATT, CDR2 SNEGSKA (reference sequence).